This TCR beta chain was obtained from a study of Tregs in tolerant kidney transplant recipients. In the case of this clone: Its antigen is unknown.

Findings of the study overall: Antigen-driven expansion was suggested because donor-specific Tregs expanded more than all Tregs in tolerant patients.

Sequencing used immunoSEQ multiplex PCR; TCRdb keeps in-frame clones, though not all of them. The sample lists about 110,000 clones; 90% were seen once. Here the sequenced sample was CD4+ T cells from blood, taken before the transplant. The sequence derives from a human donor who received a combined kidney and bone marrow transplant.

The DNA of the CDR3 is TGCGCCAGCAGAAGCGGGACCGGAAACTATGGCTACACCTTC. Encoded protein: CASRSGTGNYGYTF. The chain employs TRBV10-1 and TRBJ1-2; tentative D call: TRBD1 (5 bases). Trimming left V 6 bases short and J 2 bases short, with 13 bases between. CDR1 WNHNN and CDR2 SYGVQD come from the germline V gene (reference sequence). This CDR3 spans 14 amino acids.